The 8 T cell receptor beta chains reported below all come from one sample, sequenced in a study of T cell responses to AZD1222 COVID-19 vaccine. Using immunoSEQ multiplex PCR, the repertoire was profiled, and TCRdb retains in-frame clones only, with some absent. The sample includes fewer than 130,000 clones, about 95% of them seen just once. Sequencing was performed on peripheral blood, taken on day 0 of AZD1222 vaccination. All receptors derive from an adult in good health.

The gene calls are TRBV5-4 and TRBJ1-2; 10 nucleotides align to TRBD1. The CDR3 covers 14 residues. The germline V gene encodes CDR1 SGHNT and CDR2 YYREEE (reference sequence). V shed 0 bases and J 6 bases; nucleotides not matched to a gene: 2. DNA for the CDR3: TGTGCCAGCAGCTTGGCCGGGACAGGGGATGGCTACACCTTC. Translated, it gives CASSLAGTGDGYTF.

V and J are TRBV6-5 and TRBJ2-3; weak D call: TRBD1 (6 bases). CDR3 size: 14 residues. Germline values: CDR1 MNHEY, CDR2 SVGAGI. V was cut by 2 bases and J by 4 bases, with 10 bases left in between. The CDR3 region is CASSYQRQADTQYF. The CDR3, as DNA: TGTGCCAGCAGTTACCAGCGACAGGCAGATACGCAGTATTTT.

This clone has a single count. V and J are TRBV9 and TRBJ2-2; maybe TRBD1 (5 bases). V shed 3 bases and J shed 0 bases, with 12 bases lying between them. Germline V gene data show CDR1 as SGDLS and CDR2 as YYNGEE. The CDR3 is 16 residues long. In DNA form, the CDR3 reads TGTGCCAGCAGCGGACAGCTACCACCGAACACCGGGGAGCTGTTTTTT. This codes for CASSGQLPPNTGELFF.

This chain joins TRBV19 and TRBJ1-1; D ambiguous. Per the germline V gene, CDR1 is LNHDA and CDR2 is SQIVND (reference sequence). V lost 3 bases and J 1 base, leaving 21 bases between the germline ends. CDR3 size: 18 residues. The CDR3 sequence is CASSIFDRLDYRNTEAFF. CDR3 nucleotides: TGTGCCAGTAGTATCTTCGATCGGTTGGATTACCGGAACACTGAAGCTTTCTTT.

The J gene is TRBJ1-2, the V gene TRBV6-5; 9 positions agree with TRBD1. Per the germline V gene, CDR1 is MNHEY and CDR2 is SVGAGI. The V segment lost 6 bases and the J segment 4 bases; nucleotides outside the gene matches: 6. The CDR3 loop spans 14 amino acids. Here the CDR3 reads CASRGTGRSYGYTF. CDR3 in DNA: TGTGCCAGCAGAGGGACAGGGAGGAGCTATGGCTACACCTTC.

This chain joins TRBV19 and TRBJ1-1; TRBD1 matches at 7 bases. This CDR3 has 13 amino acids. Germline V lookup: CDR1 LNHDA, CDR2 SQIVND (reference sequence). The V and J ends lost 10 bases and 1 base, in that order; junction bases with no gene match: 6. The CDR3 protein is CAISTGWNTEAFF. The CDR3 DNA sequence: TGTGCCATCTCGACAGGGTGGAACACTGAAGCTTTCTTT. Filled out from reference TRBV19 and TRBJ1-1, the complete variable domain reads DGGITQSPKYLFRKEGQNVTLSCEQNLNHDAMYWYRQDPGQGLRLIYYSQIVNDFQKGDIAEGYSVSREKKESFPLTVTSAQKNPTAFYLCAISTGWNTEAFFGQGTRLTVV.

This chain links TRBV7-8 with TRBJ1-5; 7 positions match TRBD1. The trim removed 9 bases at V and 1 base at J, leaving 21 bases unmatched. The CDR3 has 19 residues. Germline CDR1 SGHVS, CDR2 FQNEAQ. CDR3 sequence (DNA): TGTGCCAGTTCCAAATCGCCCTCCGGACAGGTCCTCAGCAATCAGCCCCAGCATTTT. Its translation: CASSKSPSGQVLSNQPQHF.

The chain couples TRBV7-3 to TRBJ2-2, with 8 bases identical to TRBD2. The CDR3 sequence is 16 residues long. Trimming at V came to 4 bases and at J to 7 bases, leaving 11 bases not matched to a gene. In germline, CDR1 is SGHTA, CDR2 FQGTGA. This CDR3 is CASSSTLTTSVGELFF. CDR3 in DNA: TGTGCCAGCAGCTCAACACTAACGACTAGCGTCGGGGAGCTGTTTTTT.